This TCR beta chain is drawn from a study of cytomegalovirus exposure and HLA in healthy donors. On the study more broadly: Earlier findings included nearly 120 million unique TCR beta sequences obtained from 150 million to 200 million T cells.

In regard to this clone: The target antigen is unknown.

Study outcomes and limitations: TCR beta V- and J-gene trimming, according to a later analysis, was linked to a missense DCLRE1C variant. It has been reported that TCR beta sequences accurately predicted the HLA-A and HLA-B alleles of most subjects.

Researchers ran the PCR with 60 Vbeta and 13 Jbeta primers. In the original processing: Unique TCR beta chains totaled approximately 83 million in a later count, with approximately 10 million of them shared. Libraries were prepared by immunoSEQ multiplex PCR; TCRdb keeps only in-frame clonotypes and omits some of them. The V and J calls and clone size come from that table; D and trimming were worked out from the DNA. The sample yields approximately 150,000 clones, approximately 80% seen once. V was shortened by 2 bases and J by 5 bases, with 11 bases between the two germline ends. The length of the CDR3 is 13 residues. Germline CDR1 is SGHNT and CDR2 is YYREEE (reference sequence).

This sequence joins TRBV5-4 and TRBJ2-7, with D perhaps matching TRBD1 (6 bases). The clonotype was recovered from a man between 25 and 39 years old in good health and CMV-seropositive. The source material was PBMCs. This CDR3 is CASSFQGHDEQYF. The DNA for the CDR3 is TGTGCCAGCAGCTTCCAGGGGCACGACGAGCAGTACTTC.